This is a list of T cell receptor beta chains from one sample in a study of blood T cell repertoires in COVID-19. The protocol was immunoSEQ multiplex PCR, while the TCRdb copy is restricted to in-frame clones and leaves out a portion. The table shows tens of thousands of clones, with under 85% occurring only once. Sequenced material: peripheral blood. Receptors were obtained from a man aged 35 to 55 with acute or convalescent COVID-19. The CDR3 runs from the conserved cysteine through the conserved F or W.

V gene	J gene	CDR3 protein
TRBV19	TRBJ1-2	CASSIDGGNSYTF
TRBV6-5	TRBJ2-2	CASARDRDTGELFF
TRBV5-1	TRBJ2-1	CASSFNHRGLGYNEQFF
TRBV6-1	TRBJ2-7	CASSERLRTGSFSYEQYF
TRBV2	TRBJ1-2	CASTLRGSYGYTF
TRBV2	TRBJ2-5	CASSDKSGRGETQYF
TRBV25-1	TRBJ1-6	CASSGGFDRDTLHF
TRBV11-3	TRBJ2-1	CASSFRQGADEQFF
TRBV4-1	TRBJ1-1	CASSLQQNTEAFF
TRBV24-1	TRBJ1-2	CATPGTVNYGYTF
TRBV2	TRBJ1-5	CASSRDNNQPQHF